This T cell receptor beta chain was captured by sequencing in a study of cytomegalovirus exposure and HLA in healthy donors. Study-wide background: An early release of data contained approximately 80 million unique TCRs, which came from HLA-typed donors. Most genotyped donors, roughly 83% of 350 to 500, had Caucasian-associated genetic ancestry.

The PCR was carried out with 60 Vbeta primers and 13 Jbeta primers. This table comes from immunoSEQ multiplex PCR, and its TCRdb copy is limited to in-frame clones, with some not included. This sample has roughly 80,000 clones, with around 81% found just once. V shed 5 bases and J 4 bases; nucleotides not matched to a gene: 7. CDR3 length: 14 residues. Germline assignment: CDR1 SGHVS and CDR2 FQNEAQ. Notes on the study in general: It emerged from a later analysis that several of the most significant clusters appeared to be linked to common viral pathogens.

Worth noting for this clone: Its antigen is unidentified.

The chain is built from TRBV7-8 and TRBJ1-1, with 7 bases that match TRBD1. This TCR derives from a woman under 40 in good health and CMV-seronegative. The sample was PBMCs. The CDR3 DNA follows: TGTGCCAGCAGCCGTCAGAACAGGGGCACTGAAGCTTTCTTT. Protein: CASSRQNRGTEAFF.